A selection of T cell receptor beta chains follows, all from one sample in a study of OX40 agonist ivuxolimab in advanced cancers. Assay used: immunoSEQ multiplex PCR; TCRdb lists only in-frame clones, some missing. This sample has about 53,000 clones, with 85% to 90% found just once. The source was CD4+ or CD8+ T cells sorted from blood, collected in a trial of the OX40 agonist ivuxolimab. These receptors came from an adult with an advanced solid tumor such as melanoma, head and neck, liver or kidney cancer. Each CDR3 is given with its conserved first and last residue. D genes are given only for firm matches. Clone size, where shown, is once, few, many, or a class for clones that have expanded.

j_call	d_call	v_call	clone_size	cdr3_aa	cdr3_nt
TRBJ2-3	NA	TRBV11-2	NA	CASSLAQETQYF	TGTGCCAGCAGCTTAGCTCAGGAGACGCAGTATTTT
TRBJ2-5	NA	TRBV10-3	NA	CAISEGQYQETQYF	TGTGCCATCAGTGAGGGACAGTACCAAGAGACCCAGTACTTC
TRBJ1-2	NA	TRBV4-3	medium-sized	CASSQARGQGGWYTF	TGCGCCAGCAGCCAAGCGCGCGGTCAGGGTGGGTGGTACACCTTC
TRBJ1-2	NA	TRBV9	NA	CASSVETRLNYGYTF	TGTGCCAGCAGCGTAGAAACGCGCCTCAACTATGGCTACACCTTC
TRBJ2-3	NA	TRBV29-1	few	CSVEETGADTQYF	TGCAGCGTTGAAGAGACGGGGGCAGATACGCAGTATTTT
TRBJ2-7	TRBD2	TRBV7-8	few	CASSLATSGSRYEQYF	TGTGCCAGCAGCTTAGCAACTAGCGGGAGTCGGTACGAGCAGTACTTC
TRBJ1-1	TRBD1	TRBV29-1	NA	CSVGDRVNTEAFF	TGCAGCGTTGGGGACAGGGTGAACACTGAAGCTTTCTTT
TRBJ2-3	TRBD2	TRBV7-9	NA	CASSSTSGDTDTQYF	TGTGCCAGCAGCTCGACTAGCGGGGACACAGATACGCAGTATTTT
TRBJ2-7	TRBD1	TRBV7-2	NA	CASSMTRDRGLYEQYF	TGTGCCAGCAGCATGACCCGGGACAGGGGTCTCTACGAGCAGTACTTC
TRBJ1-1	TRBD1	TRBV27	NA	CASSLNQGAGQGEAFF	TGTGCCAGCAGTTTGAATCAGGGGGCGGGTCAAGGTGAAGCTTTCTTT
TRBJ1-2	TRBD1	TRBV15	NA	CATSRITGADGYTF	TGTGCCACCAGCAGAATAACAGGGGCGGATGGCTACACCTTC
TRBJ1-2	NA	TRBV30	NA	CAGFREAAGYTF	TGTGCCGGATTCAGGGAAGCTGCTGGCTACACCTTC
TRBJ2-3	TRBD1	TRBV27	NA	CASSRGTGQNTQYF	TGTGCCAGCAGTCGAGGGACAGGGCAAAATACGCAGTATTTT
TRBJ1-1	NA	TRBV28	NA	CASSLDGGKAFF	TGTGCCAGCAGTCTAGACGGGGGCAAGGCTTTCTTT
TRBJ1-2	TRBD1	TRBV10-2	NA	CASSEARGRYGYTF	TGCGCCAGCAGTGAGGCGAGGGGGCGGTATGGCTACACCTTC
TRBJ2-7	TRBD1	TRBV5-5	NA	CASSSRQGSLVYEQYF	TGTGCCAGCAGCTCCAGACAGGGGAGTTTGGTCTACGAGCAGTACTTC
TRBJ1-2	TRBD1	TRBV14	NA	CASSQLRDSGYTF	TGTGCCAGCAGCCAACTAAGGGACAGCGGCTACACCTTC
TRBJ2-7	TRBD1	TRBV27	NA	CASRGQGPYEQYF	TGTGCCAGCAGAGGACAGGGGCCCTACGAGCAGTACTTC
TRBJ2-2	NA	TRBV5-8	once	CASSRRGRNTGELFF	TGTGCCAGCAGCAGGAGGGGCAGGAACACCGGGGAGCTGTTTTTT